This T cell receptor beta chain was profiled in a study of blood T cell repertoires in COVID-19. Methods used by the authors: Amplification of reference gene primers provided the estimated nucleated cell counts. Libraries were prepared by immunoSEQ multiplex PCR; TCRdb keeps only in-frame clonotypes and omits some of them. V, J and clone size derive from that table, while D and trimming were established from the DNA sequence. The sample has about 150,000 clones, approximately 86% seen once. Followed over time, Seattle patients had been enrolled while infection was active. The sample consisted of peripheral blood. The source of this sequence is a man in his 60s with COVID-19, enrolled during active disease.

The CDR3 sequence is CASSPFLTSDYNEQFF. In nucleotides, the CDR3 is TGTGCCAGCAGCCCCTTTCTGACTAGCGACTACAATGAGCAGTTCTTC. V usage is TRBV9 and J usage is TRBJ2-1; 8 nucleotides match TRBD2. V was pared by 4 bases and J by 3 bases, with 9 bases of the junction left unmatched. The germline CDR1 and CDR2 sequences are SGDLS and YYNGEE. The CDR3 spans 16 residues.